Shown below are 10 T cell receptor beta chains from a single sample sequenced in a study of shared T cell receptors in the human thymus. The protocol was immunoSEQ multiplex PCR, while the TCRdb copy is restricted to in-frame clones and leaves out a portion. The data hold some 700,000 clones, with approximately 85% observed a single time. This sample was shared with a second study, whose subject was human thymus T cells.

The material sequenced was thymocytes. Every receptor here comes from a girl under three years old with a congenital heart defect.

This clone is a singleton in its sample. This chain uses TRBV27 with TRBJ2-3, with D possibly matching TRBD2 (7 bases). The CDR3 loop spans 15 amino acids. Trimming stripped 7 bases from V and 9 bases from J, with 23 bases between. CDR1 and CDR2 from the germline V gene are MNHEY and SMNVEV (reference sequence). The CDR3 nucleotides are TGTGCCAGCAATTCGGGCGGGGGCCTAATCCGAACGCAGTATTTT. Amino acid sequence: CASNSGGGLIRTQYF.

The CDR3 sequence: CASSVGGERNTEAFF. CDR3 bases: TGTGCCAGCAGCGTAGGGGGGGAGCGCAACACTGAAGCTTTCTTT. V usage is TRBV9 and J usage is TRBJ1-1; D may be TRBD1 (5 bases). CDR1 SGDLS and CDR2 YYNGEE come from the germline V gene. Trimming removed 0 bases from V and 2 bases from J, with 11 bases in between. CDR3 length: 15 residues.

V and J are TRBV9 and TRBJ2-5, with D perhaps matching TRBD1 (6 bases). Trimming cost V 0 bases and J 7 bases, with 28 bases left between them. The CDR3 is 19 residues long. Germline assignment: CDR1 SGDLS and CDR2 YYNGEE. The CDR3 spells CASSVESPRGTRTRATQYF. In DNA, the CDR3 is TGTGCCAGCAGCGTAGAATCCCCGAGGGGGACCCGGACAAGAGCGACCCAGTACTTC.

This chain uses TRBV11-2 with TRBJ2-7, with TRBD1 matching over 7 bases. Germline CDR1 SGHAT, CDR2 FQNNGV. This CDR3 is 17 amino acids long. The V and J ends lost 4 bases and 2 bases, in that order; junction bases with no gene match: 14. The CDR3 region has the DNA TGTGCCAGCAGCTCAGGTAAAAGAGGACAGGCTACCTACGAGCAGTACTTC. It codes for CASSSGKRGQATYEQYF.

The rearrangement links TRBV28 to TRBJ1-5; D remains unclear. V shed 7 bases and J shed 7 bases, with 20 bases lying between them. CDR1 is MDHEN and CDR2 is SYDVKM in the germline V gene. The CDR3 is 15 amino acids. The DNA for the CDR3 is TGTGCCAGCACCACTATGGAAGGCCCAGAGCAGCCCCAGCATTTT. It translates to CASTTMEGPEQPQHF.

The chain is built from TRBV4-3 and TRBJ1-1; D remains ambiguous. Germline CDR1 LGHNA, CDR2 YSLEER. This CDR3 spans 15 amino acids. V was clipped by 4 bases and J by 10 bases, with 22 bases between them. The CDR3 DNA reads TGCGCCAGCAGCCTATTCCCCGGAGGGCCCGCTTTAGCTTTCTTT. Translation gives CASSLFPGGPALAFF.

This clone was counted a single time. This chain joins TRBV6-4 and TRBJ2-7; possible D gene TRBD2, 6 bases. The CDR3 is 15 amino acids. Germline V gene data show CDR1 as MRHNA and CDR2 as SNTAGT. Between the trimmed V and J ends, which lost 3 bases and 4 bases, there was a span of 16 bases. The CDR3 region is CASSERDSHPYEQYF. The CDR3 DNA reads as TGTGCCAGCAGTGAGAGGGACTCCCACCCTTACGAGCAGTACTTC.

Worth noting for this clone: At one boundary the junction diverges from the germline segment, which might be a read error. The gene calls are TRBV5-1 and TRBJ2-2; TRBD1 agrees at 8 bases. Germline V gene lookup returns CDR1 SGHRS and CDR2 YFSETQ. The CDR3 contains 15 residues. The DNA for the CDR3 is TGCGCCAGCAGCCAGAGGACAGGGCTTACCGGAGAGCTGTTTTTT. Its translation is CASSQRTGLTGELFF.

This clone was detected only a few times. CDR3 loop: CASSQSLYPWTGKGVNTEAFF. The CDR3 DNA follows: TGCGCCAGCAGTCAATCTTTATACCCATGGACAGGGAAGGGGGTGAACACTGAAGCTTTCTTT. This chain joins TRBV23-1 and TRBJ1-1; 8 bases fit TRBD1. TRBV23-1 is an ORF for which the function is uncertain. V dropped 0 bases and J dropped 0; count of bases not matched to a gene: 18. The CDR3 has 21 residues.

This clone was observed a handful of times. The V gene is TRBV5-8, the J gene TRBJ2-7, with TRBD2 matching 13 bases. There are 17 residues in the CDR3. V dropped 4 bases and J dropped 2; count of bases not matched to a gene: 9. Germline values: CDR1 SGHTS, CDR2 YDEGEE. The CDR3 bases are TGTGCCAGCAGCCCTACCGGGACTAGCGGGGAGACCTACGAGCAGTACTTC. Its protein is CASSPTGTSGETYEQYF.